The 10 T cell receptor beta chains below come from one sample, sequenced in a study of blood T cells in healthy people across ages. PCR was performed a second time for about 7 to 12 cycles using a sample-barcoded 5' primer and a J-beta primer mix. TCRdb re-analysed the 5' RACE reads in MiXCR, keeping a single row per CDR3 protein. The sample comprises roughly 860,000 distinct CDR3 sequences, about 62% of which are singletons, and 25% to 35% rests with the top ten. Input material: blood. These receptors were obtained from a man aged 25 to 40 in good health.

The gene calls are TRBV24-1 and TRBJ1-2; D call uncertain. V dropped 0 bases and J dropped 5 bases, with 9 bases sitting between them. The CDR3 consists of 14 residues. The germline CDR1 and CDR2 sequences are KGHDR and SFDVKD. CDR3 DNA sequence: TGTGCCACCAGTGATTTGACAAGTCGGTATGGCTACACCTTC. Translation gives CATSDLTSRYGYTF.

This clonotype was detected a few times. The CDR3, as DNA: TGTGCCAGCAGCTTAAGGAGGTCGGCGACTAATTACAATGAGCAGTTCTTC. It encodes CASSLRRSATNYNEQFF. The V call is TRBV7-3, the J call TRBJ2-1, with D maybe TRBD2 (5 bases). Germline values: CDR1 SGHTA, CDR2 FQGTGA. CDR3 length: 17 residues. Trimming left V 1 base short and J 4 bases short, with 17 bases between.

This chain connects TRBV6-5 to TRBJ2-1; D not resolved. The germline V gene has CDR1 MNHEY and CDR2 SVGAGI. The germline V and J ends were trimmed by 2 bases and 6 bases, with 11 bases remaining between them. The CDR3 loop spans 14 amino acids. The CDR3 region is CASSYASGPNEQFF. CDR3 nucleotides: TGTGCCAGCAGTTACGCTAGTGGCCCCAATGAGCAGTTCTTC.

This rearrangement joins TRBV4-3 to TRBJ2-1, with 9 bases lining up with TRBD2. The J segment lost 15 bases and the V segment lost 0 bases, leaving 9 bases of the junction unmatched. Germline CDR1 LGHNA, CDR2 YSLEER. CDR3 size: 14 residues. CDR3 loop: CASSQDRISGGSFF. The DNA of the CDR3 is TGCGCCAGCAGCCAAGATCGAATTAGCGGGGGTTCGTTCTTC.

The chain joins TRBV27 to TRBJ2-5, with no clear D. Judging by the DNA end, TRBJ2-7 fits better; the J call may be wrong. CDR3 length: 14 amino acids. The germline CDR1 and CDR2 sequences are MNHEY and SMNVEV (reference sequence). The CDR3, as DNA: TGTGCCAGCAGTTTGTCACGAGAAGATCGCGAGCAGTACTTC. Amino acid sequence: CASSLSREDREQYF.

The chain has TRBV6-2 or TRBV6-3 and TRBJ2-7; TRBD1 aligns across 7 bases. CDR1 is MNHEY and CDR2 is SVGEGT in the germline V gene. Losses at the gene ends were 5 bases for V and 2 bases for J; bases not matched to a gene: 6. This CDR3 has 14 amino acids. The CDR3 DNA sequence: TGTGCCAGCAGTAACGAGGGGGCGACCTACGAGCAGTACTTC. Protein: CASSNEGATYEQYF.

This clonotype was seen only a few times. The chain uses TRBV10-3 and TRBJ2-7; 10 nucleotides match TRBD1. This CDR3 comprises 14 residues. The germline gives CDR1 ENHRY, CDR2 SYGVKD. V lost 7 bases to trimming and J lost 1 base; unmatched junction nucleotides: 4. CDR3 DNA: TGTGCCATCAAGGGACAGGGGACATCCTACGAGCAGTACTTC. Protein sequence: CAIKGQGTSYEQYF.

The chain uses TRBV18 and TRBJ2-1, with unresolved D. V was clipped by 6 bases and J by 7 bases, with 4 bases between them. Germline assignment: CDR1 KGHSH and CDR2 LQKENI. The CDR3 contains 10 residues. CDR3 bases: TGTGCCAGCTCTATAAATGAGCAGTTCTTC. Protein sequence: CASSINEQFF.

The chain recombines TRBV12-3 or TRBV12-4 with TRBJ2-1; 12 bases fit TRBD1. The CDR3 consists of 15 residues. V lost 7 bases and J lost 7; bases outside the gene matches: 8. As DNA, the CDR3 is TGTGCCAGCATTCCCGGGACAGGGGGCAGGAATGAGCAGTTCTTC. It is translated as CASIPGTGGRNEQFF.

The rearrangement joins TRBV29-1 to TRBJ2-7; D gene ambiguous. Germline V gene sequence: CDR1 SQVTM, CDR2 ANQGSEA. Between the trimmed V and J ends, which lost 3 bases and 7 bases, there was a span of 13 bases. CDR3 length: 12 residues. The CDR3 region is CSVEGVGSEQYF. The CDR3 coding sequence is TGCAGCGTTGAGGGCGTGGGCAGTGAGCAGTACTTC.